Listed here are 18 T cell receptor beta chains from one sample, sequenced in a study of blood T cell repertoires in COVID-19 (TCRdb year 2020). Library creation used the immunoSEQ multiplex PCR assay. This immuneACCESS table, as held by TCRdb, lists in-frame sequences with V and J called but not all clones. Of the missing ones, under half trace to an unresolved V gene in checked studies; the others have no known cause. This sample gives fewer than 180,000 clones in total; more than 75% of them show up just once. The top ten clonotypes cover around 2.2% of the sample. The sample consisted of peripheral blood. Receptors originate from a man aged 70 or older with acute or convalescent COVID-19.

This clone has more than one count but fewer than ten. The chain carries TRBV4-1 and TRBJ2-7; 8 positions match TRBD2. V lost 0 bases to trimming and J lost 3 bases; unmatched junction nucleotides: 13. The CDR3 contains 18 residues. The germline V gene encodes CDR1 MGHRA and CDR2 YSYEKL. The CDR3 nucleotides are TGCGCCAGCAGCCAAGATCCTGACGGGGGAGCGGGGGACTACGAGCAGTACTTC. Its translation is CASSQDPDGGAGDYEQYF.

This clone was detected only a few times. V gene TRBV6-2 or TRBV6-3 combines with J gene TRBJ2-7; D might be TRBD2 (6 bases). V was pared by 5 bases and J by 6 bases, with 17 bases between. The CDR3 is 14 amino acids. In germline, CDR1 is MNHEY, CDR2 SVGEGT. The CDR3 spells CASSPSGPSGEQYF. The DNA of the CDR3 is TGTGCCAGCAGTCCGAGCGGGCCGTCGGGCGAGCAGTACTTC.

The chain links TRBV5-1 to TRBJ1-3, with TRBD1 matching 7 bases. The CDR3 is 16 amino acids. Per germline, CDR1 SGHRS and CDR2 YFSETQ. The J segment lost 1 base and the V segment lost 1 base, leaving 5 bases of the junction unmatched. The chain's CDR3 is CASSLSGQESGNTIYF. CDR3 DNA sequence: TGCGCCAGCAGCTTGTCTGGACAGGAGTCTGGAAACACCATATATTTT.

This sequence joins TRBV27 and TRBJ2-5; D remains unclear. Trimming cost V 5 bases and J 3 bases, with 10 bases left between them. The germline V gene encodes CDR1 MNHEY and CDR2 SMNVEV (reference sequence). There are 13 residues in the CDR3. The CDR3 DNA sequence: TGTGCCAGCAGTCACGGTGCGAAAGAGACCCAGTACTTC. Translating gives CASSHGAKETQYF.

This chain joins TRBV18 and TRBJ1-1; D perhaps matches TRBD1 (5 bases). Trimming pared 3 bases from V and 5 bases from J, leaving 16 bases between. The CDR3 is 15 residues long. Germline lookup yields CDR1 KGHSH and CDR2 LQKENI. CDR3 nucleotide sequence: TGTGCCAGCTCACCCCGTGGGGAGGGGAGGACTGAAGCTTTCTTT. Translation gives CASSPRGEGRTEAFF.

The chain combines TRBV28 with TRBJ2-2; 8 bases line up with TRBD2. V trimming: 1 base; J trimming: 6 bases; junction bases outside the gene matches: 7. CDR1 is MDHEN and CDR2 is SYDVKM in the germline V gene. This CDR3 spans 16 amino acids. The CDR3 region is CASSLSTGGAAGELFF. CDR3 DNA sequence: TGTGCCAGCAGTTTATCTACCGGGGGGGCGGCCGGGGAGCTGTTTTTT.

In regard to this clone: The junction departs from germline at one end; a sequencing error may be responsible. The chain carries TRBV3-1 (or the pseudogene TRBV3-2) and TRBJ2-7; TRBD1 matches at 9 bases. The CDR3 consists of 12 residues. Germline V CDR1 and CDR2: LGHDT, YNNKEL (reference sequence). DNA of the CDR3: TGTGCCAGCAGCTCTTCCACCGGGACAGGGACCTTC. Its translation: CASSSSTGTGTF.

This sequence joins TRBV2 and TRBJ2-5, with D maybe TRBD1 (5 bases). V was pared by 5 bases and J by 2 bases, with 6 bases between. Germline CDR1 SNHLY, CDR2 FYNNEI. The CDR3 sequence is 12 residues long. CDR3 residues: CASSRQQETQYF. The CDR3 DNA follows: TGTGCCAGCAGTAGACAGCAAGAGACCCAGTACTTC.

This clone occurred many times. This chain uses TRBV29-1 with TRBJ1-1, with a possible D match to TRBD1 (5 bases). Germline V CDR1 and CDR2: SQVTM, ANQGSEA. Trimming pared 1 base from V and 0 bases from J, leaving 12 bases between. The CDR3 has 15 residues. DNA for the CDR3: TGCAGCGTTGAAGGGGGGGGTTGGATGAACACTGAAGCTTTCTTT. Translated: CSVEGGGWMNTEAFF.

CDR3 protein: CASSVTGDSGNTIYF. The CDR3 DNA follows: TGTGCCAGCAGCGTAACAGGAGACTCTGGAAACACCATATATTTT. This chain links TRBV9 with TRBJ1-3, with a weak D call TRBD1 (5 bases). V lost 1 base to trimming and J lost 0 bases, with 8 bases between them. Per germline, CDR1 SGDLS and CDR2 YYNGEE. This CDR3 has 15 residues.

The chain carries TRBV6-5 and TRBJ2-7, with D possibly matching TRBD1 (6 bases). Germline CDR1 is MNHEY and CDR2 is SVGAGI. CDR3 length: 13 amino acids. V was cut by 0 bases and J by 5 bases, with 8 bases left in between. Here the CDR3 reads CASSYSGQNEQYF. CDR3 DNA sequence: TGTGCCAGCAGTTACTCGGGACAAAACGAGCAGTACTTC.

This chain connects TRBV14 to TRBJ2-1; no reliable D call. Germline CDR1 SGHDN, CDR2 FVKESK. The CDR3 consists of 14 residues. V lost 0 bases, J lost 0 bases, and 3 bases lay in between. The CDR3 nucleotides read TGTGCCAGCAGCCAAGAGGCCTCCTACAATGAGCAGTTCTTC. As protein: CASSQEASYNEQFF. Using reference TRBV14 and TRBJ2-1 for the parts outside the CDR3, the full variable domain is EAGVTQFPSHSVIEKGQTVTLRCDPISGHDNLYWYRRVMGKEIKFLLHFVKESKQDESGMPNNRFLAERTGGTYSTLKVQPAELEDSGVYFCASSQEASYNEQFFGPGTRLTVL.

The chain employs TRBV15 and TRBJ2-2; D is possibly TRBD1 (6 bases). The V end was cut by 0 bases, the J end by 6 bases, with 8 bases between. Germline CDR1 LNHNV, CDR2 YYDKDF (reference sequence). The length of the CDR3 is 14 residues. CDR3 sequence reads: CATSRDRGPGELFF. The CDR3 DNA sequence: TGTGCCACCAGCAGAGACAGGGGCCCCGGGGAGCTGTTTTTT.

The CDR3 coding sequence is TGTGCCAGCAGTACCCCCCGACTTAGCCCGGAGACCCAGTACTTC. Its protein product is CASSTPRLSPETQYF. The V gene is TRBV28, the J gene TRBJ2-5; D uncertain. This CDR3 spans 15 amino acids. Germline-derived CDR1 and CDR2 are MDHEN and SYDVKM. V was clipped by 5 bases and J by 5 bases, with 18 bases between them.

V and J are TRBV10-3 and TRBJ1-2; the D gene is possibly TRBD1 (6 bases). CDR1 ENHRY and CDR2 SYGVKD come from the germline V gene. CDR3 length equals 15 residues. Trimming left V 0 bases short and J 3 bases short, with 11 bases between. CDR3 residues: CAISESWGRDYGYTF. Written as DNA, the CDR3 is TGTGCCATCAGTGAGTCTTGGGGGCGCGACTATGGCTACACCTTC.

V gene TRBV28 combines with J gene TRBJ1-1; D not resolved. This CDR3 is 11 amino acids long. The germline V and J ends were trimmed by 4 bases and 11 bases, with 11 bases remaining between them. Germline V gene sequence: CDR1 MDHEN, CDR2 SYDVKM. The CDR3 loop is CASSYWQRAFF. The CDR3 nucleotides read TGTGCCAGCAGTTATTGGCAGCGGGCTTTCTTT.

This clone was observed once. The chain links TRBV19 to TRBJ2-1, with a possible D match to TRBD1 (6 bases). CDR1 and CDR2 from the germline V gene are LNHDA and SQIVND (reference sequence). This CDR3 contains 16 residues. V was clipped by 7 bases and J by 5 bases, with 21 bases between them. The CDR3 reads CASTPPGWGLDNEQFF. The CDR3 region has the DNA TGTGCCAGTACCCCCCCGGGTTGGGGGCTGGACAATGAGCAGTTCTTC.

The rearrangement uses TRBV27 and TRBJ2-3; D perhaps matches TRBD2 (6 bases). The CDR3 spans 18 residues. The germline V gene encodes CDR1 MNHEY and CDR2 SMNVEV (reference sequence). The V gene lost 1 base and the J gene lost 4 bases, with 21 bases spanning the gap. CDR3 DNA sequence: TGTGCCAGCAGTTTATGGGCCCCGACTAGAGGTGGGCCAGATACGCAGTATTTT. Protein sequence: CASSLWAPTRGGPDTQYF.